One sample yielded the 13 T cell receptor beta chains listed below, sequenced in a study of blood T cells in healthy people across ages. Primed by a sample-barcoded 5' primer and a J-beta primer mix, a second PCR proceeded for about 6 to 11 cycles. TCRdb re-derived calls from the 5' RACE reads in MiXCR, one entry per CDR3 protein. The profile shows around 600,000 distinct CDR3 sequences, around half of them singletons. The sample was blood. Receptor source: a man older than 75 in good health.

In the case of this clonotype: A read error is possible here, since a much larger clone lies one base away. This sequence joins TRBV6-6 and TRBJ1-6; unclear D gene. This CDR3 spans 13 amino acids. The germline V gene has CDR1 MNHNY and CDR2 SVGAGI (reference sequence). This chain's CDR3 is CAISYSVDSPLHF. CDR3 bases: TGTGCCATCAGTTACTCCGTGGATTCACCCCTCCACTTT.

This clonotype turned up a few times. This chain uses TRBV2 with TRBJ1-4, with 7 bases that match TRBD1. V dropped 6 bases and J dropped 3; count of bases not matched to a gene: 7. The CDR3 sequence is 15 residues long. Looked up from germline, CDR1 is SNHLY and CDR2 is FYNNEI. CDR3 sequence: CASRREGAANEKLFF. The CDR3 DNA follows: TGTGCCAGCAGGAGGGAGGGGGCGGCTAATGAAAAACTGTTTTTT.

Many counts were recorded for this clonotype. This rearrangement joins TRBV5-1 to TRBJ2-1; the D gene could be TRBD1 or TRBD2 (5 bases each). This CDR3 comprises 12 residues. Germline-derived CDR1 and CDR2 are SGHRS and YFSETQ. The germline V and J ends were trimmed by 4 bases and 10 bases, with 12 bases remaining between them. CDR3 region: CASSLRGDEQFF. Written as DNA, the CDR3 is TGCGCCAGCAGCCTCCGTGGGGACGAGCAGTTCTTC.

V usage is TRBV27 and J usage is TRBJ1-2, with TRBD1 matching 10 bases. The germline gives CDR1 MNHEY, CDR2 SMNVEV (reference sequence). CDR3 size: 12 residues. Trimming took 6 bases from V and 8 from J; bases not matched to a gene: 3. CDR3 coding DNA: TGTGCCAGCAGGCCGACAGGGGGCGGCTACACCTTC. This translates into CASRPTGGGYTF.

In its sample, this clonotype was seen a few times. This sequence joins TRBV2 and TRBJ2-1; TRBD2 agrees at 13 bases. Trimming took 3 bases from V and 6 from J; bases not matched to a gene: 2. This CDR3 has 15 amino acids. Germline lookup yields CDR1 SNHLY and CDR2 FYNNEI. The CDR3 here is CASSETSGRTNEQFF. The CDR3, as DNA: TGTGCCAGCAGTGAGACTAGCGGGAGGACCAATGAGCAGTTCTTC.

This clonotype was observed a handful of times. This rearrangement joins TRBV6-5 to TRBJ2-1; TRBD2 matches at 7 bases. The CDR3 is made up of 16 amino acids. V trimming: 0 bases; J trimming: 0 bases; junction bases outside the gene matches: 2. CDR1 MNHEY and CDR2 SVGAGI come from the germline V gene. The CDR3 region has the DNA TGTGCCAGCAGTTACTCGGGCGGGGGCTCCTACAATGAGCAGTTCTTC. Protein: CASSYSGGGSYNEQFF.

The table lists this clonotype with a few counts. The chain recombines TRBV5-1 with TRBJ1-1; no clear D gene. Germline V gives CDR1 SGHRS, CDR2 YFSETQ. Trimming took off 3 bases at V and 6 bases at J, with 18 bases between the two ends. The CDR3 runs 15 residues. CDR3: CASSSFISEGAEAFF. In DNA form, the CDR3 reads TGCGCCAGCAGCTCCTTCATTAGTGAGGGCGCTGAAGCTTTCTTT.

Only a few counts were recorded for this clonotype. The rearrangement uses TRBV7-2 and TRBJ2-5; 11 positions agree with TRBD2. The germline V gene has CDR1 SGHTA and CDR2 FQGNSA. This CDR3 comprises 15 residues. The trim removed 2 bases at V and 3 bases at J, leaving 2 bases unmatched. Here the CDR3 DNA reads TGTGCCAGCAGCTTATTACTAGCGGGAGAAGAGACCCAGTACTTC. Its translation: CASSLLLAGEETQYF.

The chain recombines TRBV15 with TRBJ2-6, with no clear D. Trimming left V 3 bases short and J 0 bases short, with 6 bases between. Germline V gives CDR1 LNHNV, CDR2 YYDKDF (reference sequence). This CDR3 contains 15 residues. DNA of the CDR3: TGTGCCACCAGCAGGGGGTCCTCTGGGGCCAACGTCCTGACTTTC. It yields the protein CATSRGSSGANVLTF.

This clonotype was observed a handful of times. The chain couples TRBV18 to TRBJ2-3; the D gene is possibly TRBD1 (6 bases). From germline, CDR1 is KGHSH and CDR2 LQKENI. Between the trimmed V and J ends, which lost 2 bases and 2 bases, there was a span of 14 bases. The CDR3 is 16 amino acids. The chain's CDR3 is CASSPGQTRNTDTQYF. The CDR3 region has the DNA TGTGCCAGCTCACCAGGACAGACCAGGAACACAGATACGCAGTATTTT.

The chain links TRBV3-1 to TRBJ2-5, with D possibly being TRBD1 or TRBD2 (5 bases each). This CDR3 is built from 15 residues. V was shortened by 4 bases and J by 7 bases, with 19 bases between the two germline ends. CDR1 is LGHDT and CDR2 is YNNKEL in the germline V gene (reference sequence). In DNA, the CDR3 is TGTGCCAGCAGCCGCCTGGCCAGGGACCAGGGGACCCAGTACTTC. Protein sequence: CASSRLARDQGTQYF.

Here the CDR3 DNA reads TGCGCCAGCAGCTTGTCGCGGCTAGGGCTTTATGGCTACACCTTC. Protein sequence: CASSLSRLGLYGYTF. The rearrangement links TRBV5-1 to TRBJ1-2; D unresolved. Between the trimmed V and J ends, which lost 1 base and 5 bases, there was a span of 15 bases. The CDR3 length is 15 residues. Germline CDR1 and CDR2: SGHRS and YFSETQ.

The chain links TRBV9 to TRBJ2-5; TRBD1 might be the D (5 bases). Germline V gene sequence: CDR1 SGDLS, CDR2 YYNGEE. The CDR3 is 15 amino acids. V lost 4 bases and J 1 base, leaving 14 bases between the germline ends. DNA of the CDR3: TGTGCCAGCAGCCCGACAGCCTCACTCCAAGAGACCCAGTACTTC. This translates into CASSPTASLQETQYF.